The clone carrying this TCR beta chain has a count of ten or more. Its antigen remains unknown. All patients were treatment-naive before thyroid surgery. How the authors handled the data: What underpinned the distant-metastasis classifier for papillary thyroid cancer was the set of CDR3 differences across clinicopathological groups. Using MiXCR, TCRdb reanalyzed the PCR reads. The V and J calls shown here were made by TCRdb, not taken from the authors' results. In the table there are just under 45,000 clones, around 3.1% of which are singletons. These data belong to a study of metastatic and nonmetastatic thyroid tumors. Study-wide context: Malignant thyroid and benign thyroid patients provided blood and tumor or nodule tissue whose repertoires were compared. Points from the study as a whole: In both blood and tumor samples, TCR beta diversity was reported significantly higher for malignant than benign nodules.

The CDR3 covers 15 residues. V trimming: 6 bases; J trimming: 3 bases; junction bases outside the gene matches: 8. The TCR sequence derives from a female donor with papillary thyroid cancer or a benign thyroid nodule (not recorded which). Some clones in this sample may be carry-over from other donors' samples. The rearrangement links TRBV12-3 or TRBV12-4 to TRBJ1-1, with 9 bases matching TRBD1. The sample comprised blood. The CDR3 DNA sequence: TGTGCCAGCAGGAAGGCAACAGGGGGCCACACTGAAGCTTTCTTT. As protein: CASRKATGGHTEAFF.